This is a list of T cell receptor beta chains from one sample in a study of cytomegalovirus exposure and HLA in healthy donors. TCRdb's copy holds only in-frame clones and misses some; the assay was immunoSEQ multiplex PCR. This table holds 200,000 or so clones, 85% to 90% found once. Sequencing was performed on PBMCs. The receptor source for this set is a human donor in good health. The CDR3 runs from the conserved cysteine through the conserved F or W. Fields, in order: clone size, J gene, D gene, CDR3 length, V gene, CDR3 DNA, CDR3 protein. The D gene is left open where the match is weak. Only some rows state a clone size, as once, few, many or a class for expanded clones.

.	TRBJ2-1	TRBD2	17	TRBV19	TGTGCCAGTAGTGCGCGGACTAGCGGGGGCCTCTACAATGAGCAGTTCTTC	CASSARTSGGLYNEQFF
.	TRBJ1-5	.	13	TRBV19	TGTGCCAGTAGTATCTCCCGGGATCAGCCCCAGCATTTT	CASSISRDQPQHF
.	TRBJ1-1	TRBD1	17	TRBV10-3	TGTGCCATCACCCATTCATTCGACAGGGCCATGAACACTGAAGCTTTCTTT	CAITHSFDRAMNTEAFF
.	TRBJ2-7	TRBD1	15	TRBV19	TGTGCCAGTAGTTTCCGGGACAGGGAGGGATACGAGCAGTACTTC	CASSFRDREGYEQYF
.	TRBJ2-7	TRBD2	15	TRBV7-6	TGTGCCAGCAGCGAACTAGCGGGAGGGCAACAAGAGCAGTACTTC	CASSELAGGQQEQYF
.	TRBJ2-1	TRBD2	16	TRBV7-9	TGTTCCAGCAGCTTAGTGACTAGCGGGATCTACAATGAGCAGTTCTTC	CSSSLVTSGIYNEQFF
.	TRBJ2-7	TRBD2	15	TRBV10-1	TGCGCCAGCAGTGAGTCCGTAGCGGGAGTCCACGAGCAGTACTTC	CASSESVAGVHEQYF
.	TRBJ2-3	TRBD2	17	TRBV11-2	TGTGCCAGCAGCCCGGGACCTGGGCGGGAGCACACAGATACGCAGTATTTT	CASSPGPGREHTDTQYF
.	TRBJ2-7	TRBD1	16	TRBV13	TGTGCCAGCAGCTTAGGTTACGGGACAGGGGGCTACGAGCAGTACTTC	CASSLGYGTGGYEQYF
.	TRBJ2-3	.	16	TRBV7-3	TGTGCCAGCAGCTTAAACCCGGGACTGGAGAGGGATACGCAGTATTTT	CASSLNPGLERDTQYF
once	TRBJ2-1	.	17	TRBV27	TGTGCCAGCAGTCCGAGGGTGAACCCGAGCTCCTACAATGAGCAGTTCTTC	CASSPRVNPSSYNEQFF
.	TRBJ2-3	TRBD2	18	TRBV15	TGTGCCACCAGCAGAGCTCCGAATCTAGCGGGAGGAGGTGGTACGCAGTATTTT	CATSRAPNLAGGGGTQYF
.	TRBJ2-7	.	14	TRBV4-2	TGTGCCAGCAGCCAAGATTCCCAGGGGTACGAGCAGTACTTC	CASSQDSQGYEQYF
.	TRBJ1-1	.	15	TRBV10-3	TGTGCCATCGGGTCAGGGGCGCCCGAATACACTGAAGCTTTCTTT	CAIGSGAPEYTEAFF
.	TRBJ2-7	TRBD1	17	TRBV18	TGTGCCAGCTCAACCGGGGACAGGGGCCATTTCTCCTACGAGCAGTACTTC	CASSTGDRGHFSYEQYF
.	TRBJ1-2	.	11	TRBV2	TGTGCCAGCAGTTCAAACTATGGCTACACCTTC	CASSSNYGYTF
.	TRBJ2-7	TRBD2	15	TRBV19	TGTGCCAGTAGTATATTGGGGGAGGGCCCCTACGAGCAGTACTTC	CASSILGEGPYEQYF
.	TRBJ1-1	.	15	TRBV18	TGTGCCAGCTCACCAAGGGCACAGGTGAACACTGAAGCTTTCTTT	CASSPRAQVNTEAFF
once	TRBJ2-7	TRBD2	14	TRBV6-1	TGTGCCAGCAGTGTCGCGGGAGCCCACTACGAGCAGTACTTC	CASSVAGAHYEQYF
.	TRBJ2-3	.	15	TRBV10-1	TGCGCCAGCAGCGACCCTTCAGGGAGCACAGATACGCAGTATTTT	CASSDPSGSTDTQYF
.	TRBJ1-3	TRBD1	17	TRBV12-5	TGTGCTAGTGGTTTCAACCTGGGACAGCTCTCTGGAAACACCATATATTTT	CASGFNLGQLSGNTIYF
few	TRBJ2-5	TRBD2	18	TRBV15	TGTGCCACCAGCAGCGGAGTGGCGGGGGGCGAGGGGGGAGAGACCCAGTACTTC	CATSSGVAGGEGGETQYF
few	TRBJ1-1	.	16	TRBV29-1	TGCAGCGTTGAGGCCAGGGGCGCCCTTTTGAACACTGAAGCTTTCTTT	CSVEARGALLNTEAFF
.	TRBJ2-7	TRBD1	14	TRBV6-5	TGTGCCAGCAGAACCAGGACAGGGAGCGACGAGCAGTACTTC	CASRTRTGSDEQYF
.	TRBJ1-3	.	15	TRBV7-2	TGTGCCAGCAGCTATCGACGGGTCTCTGGAAACACCATATATTTT	CASSYRRVSGNTIYF
.	TRBJ2-1	.	13	TRBV29-1	TGCAGAGCCGGGACTGACGCCTACAATGAGCAGTTCTTC	CRAGTDAYNEQFF
.	TRBJ1-5	.	15	TRBV6-5	TGTGCCAGCAGTTACTCTCCCTATAGCAATCAGCCCCAGCATTTT	CASSYSPYSNQPQHF
.	TRBJ2-7	TRBD1	17	TRBV10-3	TGTGCCATCAGTGAGTCGAAGACAGGGGGGGCCGAGGAGGAGCAGTACTTC	CAISESKTGGAEEEQYF
.	TRBJ2-2	.	14	TRBV2	TGTGCCAGCAGGCAGGGACTCAGCACCGGGGAGCTGTTTTTT	CASRQGLSTGELFF
.	TRBJ2-2	.	13	TRBV5-1	TGCGCCAGCACGCAACTCCCTCCCGGGGAGCTGTTTTTT	CASTQLPPGELFF
once	TRBJ1-3	.	15	TRBV9	TGTGCCAGCAGCCGGACGGGGGGCTTTGGAAACACCATATATTTT	CASSRTGGFGNTIYF
.	TRBJ1-1	TRBD1	15	TRBV6-5	TGTGCCAGCAGGGGACAGGGAGAGGGGAACACTGAAGCTTTCTTT	CASRGQGEGNTEAFF
few	TRBJ2-3	TRBD2	15	TRBV6-4	TGTGCCAGCAGCCCGGGGGGTGCGGGAGCGCATACGCAGTATTTT	CASSPGGAGAHTQYF
.	TRBJ2-7	TRBD2	14	TRBV7-2	TGTGCCAGCAGCTGGACTAGCGGGAGCTACGAGCAGTACTTC	CASSWTSGSYEQYF
.	TRBJ2-7	.	12	TRBV5-1	TGCGCCAGCAGCTCCGGGTCCTACGAGCAGTACTTC	CASSSGSYEQYF
.	TRBJ1-3	.	18	TRBV9	TGTGCCAGCAGCGGACTTAGGCTCGACTCAAGCTCTGGAAACACCATATATTTT	CASSGLRLDSSSGNTIYF
.	TRBJ2-7	TRBD1	18	TRBV7-2	TGTGCCAGCAGCTTATTCCCGACCCCCGGGACAGGGGTGCACGAGCAGTACTTC	CASSLFPTPGTGVHEQYF
.	TRBJ2-7	TRBD2	13	TRBV7-9	TGTGCCAGCAGCTTAGTTGGCGGGGGCGAGCAGTACTTC	CASSLVGGGEQYF
.	TRBJ2-7	TRBD2	19	TRBV6-1	TGTGCCAGCAGTGCATTAAGGGGGGGCAAAAGCGGGAGGTTATACGAGCAGTACTTC	CASSALRGGKSGRLYEQYF
few	TRBJ2-1	TRBD2	17	TRBV7-6	TGTGCCAGCAGCCCAGGACGTGGGACTAGCCTGAACAATGAGCAGTTCTTC	CASSPGRGTSLNNEQFF
.	TRBJ2-2	TRBD2	17	TRBV14	TGTGCCAGCAGCCCTGACGGACTAGCGGCCTACACCGGGGAGCTGTTTTTT	CASSPDGLAAYTGELFF
.	TRBJ2-3	.	16	TRBV4-1	TGCGCCAGCAGCCAAGCTGTTTTTGGGAGACCAGATACGCAGTATTTT	CASSQAVFGRPDTQYF
once	TRBJ1-1	.	13	TRBV11-1	TGTGCCAGCAGCTTACGAGGGGGAACTGAAGCTTTCTTT	CASSLRGGTEAFF
.	TRBJ2-2	TRBD2	16	TRBV7-6	TGTGCCAGCAGCTACGGACTAGCGGGAGGGTCCGGGGAGCTGTTTTTT	CASSYGLAGGSGELFF
.	TRBJ2-5	.	15	TRBV28	TGTGCCAGCAGTTCCGCAGGGGTGAGGGGAGAGACCCAGTACTTC	CASSSAGVRGETQYF
.	TRBJ2-7	.	14	TRBV4-1	TGCGCCAGCAGCCAAGGTGGTGGCAGGGAAGGGCAGTACTTC	CASSQGGGREGQYF
few	TRBJ2-3	TRBD1	21	TRBV4-3	TGCGCCAGCAGCCAAGACGGGACAGGGGGCGCGTTGGAGTATGGCACAGATACGCAGTATTTT	CASSQDGTGGALEYGTDTQYF
.	TRBJ2-7	.	15	TRBV7-8	TGTGCCAGCAGCTTACTCCCTCAACTGGCCTACGAGCAGTACTTC	CASSLLPQLAYEQYF
.	TRBJ2-2	.	13	TRBV9	TGTGCCAGCAGCGTCCGGGAGCAAGGGGAGCTGTTTTTT	CASSVREQGELFF
.	TRBJ2-5	.	14	TRBV5-1	TGCGCCAGCAGCTTGGGGGGCGGGACAGAGACCCAGTACTTC	CASSLGGGTETQYF
.	TRBJ2-7	TRBD1	14	TRBV29-1	TGCAGCGTTTCTTCCGGGACAGGGGCCTTCGAGCAGTACTTC	CSVSSGTGAFEQYF
.	TRBJ2-7	.	15	TRBV7-2	TGTGCCAGCAGCTTAGGACCCGGGACTCAGTACGAGCAGTACTTC	CASSLGPGTQYEQYF
.	TRBJ2-7	.	17	TRBV9	TGTGCCAGCAGCAAGGGCCCTGTCGGGGAGTGGACCTACGAGCAGTACTTC	CASSKGPVGEWTYEQYF
.	TRBJ2-1	TRBD1	14	TRBV5-1	TGCGCCAGCAGCATCGGGACAGGACGCAATGAGCAGTTCTTC	CASSIGTGRNEQFF
.	TRBJ2-5	TRBD1	14	TRBV7-6	TGTGCCAGCAGCCGGGGACAGGGGTTGGAGACCCAGTACTTC	CASSRGQGLETQYF